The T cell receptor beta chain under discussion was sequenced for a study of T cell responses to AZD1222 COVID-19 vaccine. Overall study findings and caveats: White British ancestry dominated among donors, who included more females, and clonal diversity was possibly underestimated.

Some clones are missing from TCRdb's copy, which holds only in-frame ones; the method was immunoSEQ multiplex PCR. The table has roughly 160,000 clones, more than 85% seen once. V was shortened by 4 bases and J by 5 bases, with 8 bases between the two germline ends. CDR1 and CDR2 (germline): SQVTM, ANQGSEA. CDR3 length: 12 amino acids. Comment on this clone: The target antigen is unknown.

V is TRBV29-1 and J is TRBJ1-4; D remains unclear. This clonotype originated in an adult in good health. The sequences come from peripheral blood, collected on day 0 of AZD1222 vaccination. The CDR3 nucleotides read TGCAGCGTTGGCGGCGGGAATGAAAAACTGTTTTTT. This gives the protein CSVGGGNEKLFF.